The T cell receptor (beta chain) under discussion was sequenced for a study of blood T cell repertoires in COVID-19. Study-level information: Some COVID-19 samples were acute and others convalescent; all came from the United States, Italy and Spain.

Per the study methods: Amplified reference gene primers provided the basis for estimating nucleated cell counts. Assay used: immunoSEQ multiplex PCR; TCRdb lists only in-frame clones, some missing. That table furnishes V, J and clone size, whereas the DNA furnished D and trimming. This repertoire shows about 120,000 clones, approximately 86% found once; its top ten account for over 9.5%. This CDR3 has 17 amino acids. The germline CDR1 and CDR2 sequences are LNHDA and SQIVND (reference sequence). J lost 0 bases, V lost 6 bases, and 8 bases had no gene match. The TCR comes from a woman in her sixties or seventies with COVID-19, enrolled during active disease. Sample: peripheral blood. The rearrangement joins TRBV19 to TRBJ1-6; 7 bases agree with TRBD1. The DNA for the CDR3 is TGTGCCAGTAGACAGGACAGGCCTCGCTCCTATAATTCACCCCTCCACTTT. Its translation: CASRQDRPRSYNSPLHF.